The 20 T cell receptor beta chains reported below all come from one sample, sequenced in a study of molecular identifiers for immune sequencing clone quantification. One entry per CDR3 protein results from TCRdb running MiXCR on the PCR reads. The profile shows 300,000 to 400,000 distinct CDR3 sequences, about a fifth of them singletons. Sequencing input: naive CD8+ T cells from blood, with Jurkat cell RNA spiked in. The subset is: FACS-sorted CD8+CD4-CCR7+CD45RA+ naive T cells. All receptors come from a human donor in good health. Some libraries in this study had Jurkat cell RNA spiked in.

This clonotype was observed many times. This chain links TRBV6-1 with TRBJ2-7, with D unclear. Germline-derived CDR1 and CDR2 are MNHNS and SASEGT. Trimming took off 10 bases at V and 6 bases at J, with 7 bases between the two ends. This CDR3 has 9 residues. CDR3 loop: CAIAPEQYF. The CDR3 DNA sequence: TGTGCCATTGCCCCCGAGCAGTACTTC.

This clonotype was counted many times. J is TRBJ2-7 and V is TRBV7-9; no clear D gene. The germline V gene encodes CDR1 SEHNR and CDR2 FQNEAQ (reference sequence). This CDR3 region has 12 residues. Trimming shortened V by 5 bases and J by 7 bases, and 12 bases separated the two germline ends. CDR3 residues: CASSGDVEEQYF. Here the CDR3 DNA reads TGTGCCAGCAGCGGCGACGTTGAAGAGCAGTACTTC.

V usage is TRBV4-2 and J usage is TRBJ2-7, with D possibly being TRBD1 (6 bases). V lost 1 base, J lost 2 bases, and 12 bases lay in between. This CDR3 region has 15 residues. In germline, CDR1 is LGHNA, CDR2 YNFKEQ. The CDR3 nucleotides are TGTGCCAGCAGCCAAGGCCAGGGGAGAGCCTACGAGCAGTACTTC. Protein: CASSQGQGRAYEQYF.

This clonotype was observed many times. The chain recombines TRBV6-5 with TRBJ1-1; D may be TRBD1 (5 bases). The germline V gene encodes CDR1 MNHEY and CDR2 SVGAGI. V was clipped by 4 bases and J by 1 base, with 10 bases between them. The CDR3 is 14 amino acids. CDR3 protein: CASSLGASNTEAFF. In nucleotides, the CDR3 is TGTGCCAGCAGTTTAGGGGCTTCGAACACTGAAGCTTTCTTT.

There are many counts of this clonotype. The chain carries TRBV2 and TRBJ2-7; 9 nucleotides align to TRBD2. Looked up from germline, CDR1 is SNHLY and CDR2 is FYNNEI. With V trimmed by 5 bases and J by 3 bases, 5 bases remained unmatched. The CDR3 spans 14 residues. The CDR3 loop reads CASSLAGPDYEQYF. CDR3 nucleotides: TGTGCCAGCAGTCTAGCGGGGCCCGACTACGAGCAGTACTTC.

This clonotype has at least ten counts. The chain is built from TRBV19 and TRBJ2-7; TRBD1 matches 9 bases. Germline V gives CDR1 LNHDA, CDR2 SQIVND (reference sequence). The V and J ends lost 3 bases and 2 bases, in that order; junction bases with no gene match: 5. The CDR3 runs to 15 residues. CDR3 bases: TGTGCCAGTAGTATGGGGACAGGGTATACCTACGAGCAGTACTTC. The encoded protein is CASSMGTGYTYEQYF.

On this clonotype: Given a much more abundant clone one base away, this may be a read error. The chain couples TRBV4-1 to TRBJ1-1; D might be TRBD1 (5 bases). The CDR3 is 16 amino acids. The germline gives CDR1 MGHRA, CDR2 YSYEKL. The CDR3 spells CASSLGAGIMNTEALF. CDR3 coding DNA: TGCGCCAGCAGCCTTGGGGCCGGCATTATGAACACTGAAGCTCTCTTT.

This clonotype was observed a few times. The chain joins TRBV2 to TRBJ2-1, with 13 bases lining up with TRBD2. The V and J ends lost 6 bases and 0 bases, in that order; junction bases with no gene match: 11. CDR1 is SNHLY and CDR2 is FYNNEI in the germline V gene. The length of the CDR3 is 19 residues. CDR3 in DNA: TGTGCCAGCAGAGAGCCGGGACTAGCGGGGTCGAGCTCCTACAATGAGCAGTTCTTC. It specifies CASREPGLAGSSSYNEQFF.

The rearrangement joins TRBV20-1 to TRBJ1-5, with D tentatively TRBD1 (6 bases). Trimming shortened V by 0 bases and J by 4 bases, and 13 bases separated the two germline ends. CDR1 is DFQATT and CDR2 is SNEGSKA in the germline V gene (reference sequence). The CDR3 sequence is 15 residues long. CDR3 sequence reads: CSARDLGQTNQPQHF. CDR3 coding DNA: TGCAGTGCTAGAGATCTCGGACAGACGAATCAGCCCCAGCATTTT.

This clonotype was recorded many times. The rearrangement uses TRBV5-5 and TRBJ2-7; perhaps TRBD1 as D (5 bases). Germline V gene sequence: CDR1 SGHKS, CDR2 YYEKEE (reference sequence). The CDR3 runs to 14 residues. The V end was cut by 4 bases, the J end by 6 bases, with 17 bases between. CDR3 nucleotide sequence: TGTGCCAGCAGCCGTGACAGTCCGCTAGGCGAGCAGTACTTC. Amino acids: CASSRDSPLGEQYF.

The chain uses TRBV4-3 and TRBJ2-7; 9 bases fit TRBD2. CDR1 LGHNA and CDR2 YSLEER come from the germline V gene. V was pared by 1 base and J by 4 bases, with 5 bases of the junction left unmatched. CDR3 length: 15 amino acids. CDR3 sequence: CASSQGLAGYYEQYF. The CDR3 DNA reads TGCGCCAGCAGCCAAGGGCTAGCGGGATATTACGAGCAGTACTTC.

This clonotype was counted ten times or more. In DNA, the CDR3 is TGTGCCAGCAGCTTAGGCCCAGCGGGGGGGCTGGGGGAGACCCAGTACTTC. This encodes CASSLGPAGGLGETQYF. V is TRBV7-2 and J is TRBJ2-5; 10 positions agree with TRBD2. Germline V CDR1 and CDR2: SGHTA, FQGNSA. Trimming at V came to 1 base and at J to 5 bases, leaving 10 bases not matched to a gene. CDR3 length: 17 residues.

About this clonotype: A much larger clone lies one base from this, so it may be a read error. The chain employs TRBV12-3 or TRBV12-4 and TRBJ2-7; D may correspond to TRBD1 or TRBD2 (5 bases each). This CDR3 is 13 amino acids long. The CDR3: CASGLVGPDEQYF. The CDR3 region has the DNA TGTGCCAGCGGTTTAGTGGGACCAGACGAGCAGTACTTC.

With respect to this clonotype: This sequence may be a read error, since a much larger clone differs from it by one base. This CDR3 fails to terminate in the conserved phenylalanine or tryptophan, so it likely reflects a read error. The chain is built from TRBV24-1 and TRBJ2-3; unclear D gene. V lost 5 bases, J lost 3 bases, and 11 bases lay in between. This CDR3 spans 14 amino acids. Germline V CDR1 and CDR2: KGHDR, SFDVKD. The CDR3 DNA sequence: TGTGCCACCAGTGTAGGGTCAGGAACAGATACGCAGTATTCT. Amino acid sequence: CATSVGSGTDTQYS.

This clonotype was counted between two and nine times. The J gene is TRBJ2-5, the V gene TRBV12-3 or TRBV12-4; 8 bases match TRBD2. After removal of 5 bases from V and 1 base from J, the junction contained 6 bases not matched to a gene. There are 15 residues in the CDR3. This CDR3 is CASSLIAGPQETQYF. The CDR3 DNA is TGTGCCAGCAGTCTAATAGCGGGGCCCCAAGAGACCCAGTACTTC.

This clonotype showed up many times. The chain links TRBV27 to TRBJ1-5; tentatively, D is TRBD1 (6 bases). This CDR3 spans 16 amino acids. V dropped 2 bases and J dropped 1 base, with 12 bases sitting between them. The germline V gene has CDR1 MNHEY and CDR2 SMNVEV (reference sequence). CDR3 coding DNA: TGTGCCAGCAGTTTAAAGGGGGTCTACAGCAATCAGCCCCAGCATTTT. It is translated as CASSLKGVYSNQPQHF.

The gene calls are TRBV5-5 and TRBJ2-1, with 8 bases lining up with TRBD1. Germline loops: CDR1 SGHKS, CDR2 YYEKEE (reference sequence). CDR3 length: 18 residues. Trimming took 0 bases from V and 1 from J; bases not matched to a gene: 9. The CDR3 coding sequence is TGTGCCAGCAGCTTGGCCGAAGGGACAGGAGCGTCCTACAATGAGCAGTTCTTC. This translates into CASSLAEGTGASYNEQFF.

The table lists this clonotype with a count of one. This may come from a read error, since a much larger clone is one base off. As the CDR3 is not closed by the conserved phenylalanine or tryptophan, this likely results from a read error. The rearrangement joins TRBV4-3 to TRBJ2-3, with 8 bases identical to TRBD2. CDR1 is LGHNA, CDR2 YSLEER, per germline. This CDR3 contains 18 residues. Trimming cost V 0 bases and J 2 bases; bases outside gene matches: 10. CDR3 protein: CASSQDERGRPDTDTQYS. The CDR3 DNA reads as TGCGCCAGCAGCCAAGATGAGCGGGGGCGACCCGACACAGATACGCAGTATTCT.

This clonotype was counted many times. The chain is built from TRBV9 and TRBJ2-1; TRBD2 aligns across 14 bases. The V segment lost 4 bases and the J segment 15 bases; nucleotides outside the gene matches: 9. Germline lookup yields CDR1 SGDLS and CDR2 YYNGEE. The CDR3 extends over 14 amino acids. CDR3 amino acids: CASSPGLAGVPPFF. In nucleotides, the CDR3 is TGTGCCAGCAGCCCGGGACTAGCGGGAGTCCCCCCGTTCTTC.

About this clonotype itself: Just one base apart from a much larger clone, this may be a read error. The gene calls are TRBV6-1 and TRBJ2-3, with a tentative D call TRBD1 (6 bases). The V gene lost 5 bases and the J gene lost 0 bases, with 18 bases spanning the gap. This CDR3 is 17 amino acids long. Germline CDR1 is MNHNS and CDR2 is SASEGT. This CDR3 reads CASSYTPGRGSTDTQYF. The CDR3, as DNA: TGTGCCAGCAGTTATACCCCGGGCAGGGGTAGCACAGATACGCAGTATTTT.